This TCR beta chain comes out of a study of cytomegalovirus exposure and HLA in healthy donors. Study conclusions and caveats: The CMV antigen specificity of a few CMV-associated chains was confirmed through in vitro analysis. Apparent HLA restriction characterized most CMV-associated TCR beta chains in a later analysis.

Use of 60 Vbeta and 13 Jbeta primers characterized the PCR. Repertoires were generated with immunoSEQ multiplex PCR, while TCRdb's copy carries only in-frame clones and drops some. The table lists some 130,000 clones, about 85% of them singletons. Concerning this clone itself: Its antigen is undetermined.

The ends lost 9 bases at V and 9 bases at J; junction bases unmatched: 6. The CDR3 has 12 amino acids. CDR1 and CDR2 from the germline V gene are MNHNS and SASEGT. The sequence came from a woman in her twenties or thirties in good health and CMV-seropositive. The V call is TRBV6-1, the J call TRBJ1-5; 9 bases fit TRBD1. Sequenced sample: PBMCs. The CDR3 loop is CASHRGQRPQHF. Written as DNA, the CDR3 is TGTGCCAGTCACAGGGGGCAAAGGCCCCAGCATTTT.